The rows below give T cell receptor beta chains drawn from one sample of a study of shared clonotypes between healthy human individuals. The repertoire was sequenced with immunoSEQ multiplex PCR; TCRdb's copy has only in-frame clones and lacks some. In the table there are about 1,900,000 clones, roughly 95% of which are singletons. Material for sequencing was naive CD8+ T cells sorted from blood. The receptors here all came from a man aged 18 to 30 in good health. Both conserved end residues are part of each CDR3. Each record gives: clone size, V gene, D gene, J gene, CDR3 protein, CDR3 DNA. D genes are given only for firm matches. A clone size is listed for some rows: how often the clone was seen (once, few, many), or a class if it is expanded.

abundance: -; v_gene: TRBV18; d_gene: -; j_gene: TRBJ2-7; CDR3aa: CASSPGRTYEQYF; CDR3nt: TGTGCCAGCTCTCCGGGACGGACCTACGAGCAGTACTTC
abundance: -; v_gene: TRBV9; d_gene: -; j_gene: TRBJ2-3; CDR3aa: CASSASRGHGTDTQYF; CDR3nt: TGTGCCAGCAGCGCCTCCCGGGGGCATGGCACAGATACGCAGTATTTT
abundance: -; v_gene: TRBV5-1; d_gene: -; j_gene: TRBJ1-2; CDR3aa: CASSFNSPINGYTF; CDR3nt: TGCGCCAGCAGCTTTAACAGTCCTATTAATGGCTACACCTTC
abundance: -; v_gene: TRBV2; d_gene: -; j_gene: TRBJ2-3; CDR3aa: CASSGPSGSTDTQYF; CDR3nt: TGTGCCAGCAGTGGGCCCAGCGGGAGCACAGATACGCAGTATTTT
abundance: -; v_gene: TRBV5-1; d_gene: -; j_gene: TRBJ2-1; CDR3aa: CASSLGGVAYYNEQFF; CDR3nt: TGCGCCAGCAGCTTGGGTGGAGTAGCTTACTACAATGAGCAGTTCTTC
abundance: -; v_gene: TRBV27; d_gene: TRBD1; j_gene: TRBJ2-7; CDR3aa: CASSLVGGQGYYEQYF; CDR3nt: TGTGCCAGCAGTTTAGTTGGTGGACAGGGGTACTACGAGCAGTACTTC
abundance: -; v_gene: TRBV28; d_gene: TRBD1; j_gene: TRBJ2-2; CDR3aa: CASSLHRGPTGELFF; CDR3nt: TGTGCCAGCAGTTTACACAGGGGGCCCACCGGGGAGCTGTTTTTT
abundance: -; v_gene: TRBV19; d_gene: -; j_gene: TRBJ2-1; CDR3aa: CASHSSSGHIKLNEQFF; CDR3nt: TGTGCCAGCCACTCAAGTAGTGGTCACATAAAGCTTAATGAGCAGTTCTTC
abundance: once; v_gene: TRBV7-9; d_gene: -; j_gene: TRBJ2-7; CDR3aa: CASSLGRGYEQYF; CDR3nt: TGTGCCAGCAGCTTAGGGAGGGGATACGAGCAGTACTTC
abundance: -; v_gene: TRBV13; d_gene: -; j_gene: TRBJ2-1; CDR3aa: CASSLVRGNEQFF; CDR3nt: TGTGCCAGCAGCTTAGTGCGGGGCAATGAGCAGTTCTTC
abundance: few; v_gene: TRBV4-1; d_gene: TRBD1; j_gene: TRBJ2-7; CDR3aa: CASSSDRDYEQYF; CDR3nt: TGCGCCAGCAGCTCAGACAGGGACTACGAGCAGTACTTC
abundance: -; v_gene: TRBV30; d_gene: TRBD1; j_gene: TRBJ2-7; CDR3aa: CACHDRGYIYEQYF; CDR3nt: TGTGCCTGTCACGACAGGGGATATATCTACGAGCAGTACTTC
abundance: -; v_gene: TRBV6-6; d_gene: -; j_gene: TRBJ2-7; CDR3aa: CASSYTGGGGEQYF; CDR3nt: TGTGCCAGCAGTTACACAGGGGGGGGTGGCGAGCAGTACTTC
abundance: -; v_gene: TRBV30; d_gene: TRBD1; j_gene: TRBJ1-4; CDR3aa: CAWNRGQGSEKLFF; CDR3nt: TGTGCCTGGAATAGGGGACAGGGTAGCGAAAAACTGTTTTTT
abundance: -; v_gene: TRBV6-6; d_gene: -; j_gene: TRBJ2-2; CDR3aa: CASSYSELGGELFF; CDR3nt: TGTGCCAGCAGTTACTCGGAGTTGGGCGGGGAGCTGTTTTTT
abundance: -; v_gene: TRBV6-5; d_gene: -; j_gene: TRBJ1-1; CDR3aa: CASSPTGAQPGAFF; CDR3nt: TGTGCCAGCAGCCCTACCGGGGCGCAGCCCGGGGCTTTCTTT
abundance: -; v_gene: TRBV27; d_gene: TRBD2; j_gene: TRBJ2-1; CDR3aa: CASRPGTSGRAPYNEQFF; CDR3nt: TGTGCCAGCAGGCCCGGGACTAGCGGGAGGGCCCCCTACAATGAGCAGTTCTTC
abundance: -; v_gene: TRBV30; d_gene: -; j_gene: TRBJ2-5; CDR3aa: CAWSVTGTQETQYF; CDR3nt: TGTGCCTGGAGTGTAACAGGGACACAAGAGACCCAGTACTTC
abundance: -; v_gene: TRBV4-1; d_gene: TRBD2; j_gene: TRBJ2-7; CDR3aa: CASSHRTSGPYEQYF; CDR3nt: TGCGCCAGCAGCCACCGGACTAGCGGGCCCTACGAGCAGTACTTC
abundance: -; v_gene: TRBV5-1; d_gene: -; j_gene: TRBJ2-2; CDR3aa: CASSLLLTGELFF; CDR3nt: TGCGCCAGCAGCTTGCTGCTAACCGGGGAGCTGTTTTTT
abundance: once; v_gene: TRBV9; d_gene: -; j_gene: TRBJ1-2; CDR3aa: CASSGPDGYGYTF; CDR3nt: TGTGCCAGCAGCGGACCCGACGGCTATGGCTACACCTTC
abundance: -; v_gene: TRBV27; d_gene: -; j_gene: TRBJ2-5; CDR3aa: CASSLFTGYQETQYF; CDR3nt: TGTGCCAGCAGTTTATTTACGGGATATCAAGAGACCCAGTACTTC
abundance: -; v_gene: TRBV6-5; d_gene: TRBD2; j_gene: TRBJ2-1; CDR3aa: CASSYTLAGGPNEQFF; CDR3nt: TGTGCCAGCAGTTACACATTAGCGGGGGGGCCGAATGAGCAGTTCTTC
abundance: -; v_gene: TRBV5-1; d_gene: TRBD1; j_gene: TRBJ1-3; CDR3aa: CASSDGTGPSGNTIYF; CDR3nt: TGCGCCAGCAGCGATGGGACAGGGCCCTCTGGAAACACCATATATTTT
abundance: -; v_gene: TRBV6-5; d_gene: -; j_gene: TRBJ2-1; CDR3aa: CASSYSPNYNEQFF; CDR3nt: TGTGCCAGCAGTTACTCGCCAAATTACAATGAGCAGTTCTTC
abundance: once; v_gene: TRBV2; d_gene: -; j_gene: TRBJ1-1; CDR3aa: CASSEPLRTEAFF; CDR3nt: TGTGCCAGCAGTGAACCGTTGAGGACTGAAGCTTTCTTT
abundance: once; v_gene: TRBV10-2; d_gene: -; j_gene: TRBJ2-7; CDR3aa: CATWRRNSYEQYF; CDR3nt: TGCGCCACCTGGAGGCGGAACTCCTACGAGCAGTACTTC
abundance: -; v_gene: TRBV27; d_gene: -; j_gene: TRBJ2-5; CDR3aa: CASSWLRVGGLETQYF; CDR3nt: TGTGCCAGCAGTTGGTTACGGGTGGGGGGGCTGGAGACCCAGTACTTC
abundance: -; v_gene: TRBV4-3; d_gene: -; j_gene: TRBJ2-3; CDR3aa: CASSPDSTDTQYF; CDR3nt: TGCGCCAGCAGCCCTGATAGCACAGATACGCAGTATTTT
abundance: -; v_gene: TRBV11-3; d_gene: -; j_gene: TRBJ2-1; CDR3aa: CASSLDKLGESSYNEQFF; CDR3nt: TGTGCCAGCAGCTTAGATAAATTGGGGGAGAGCTCCTACAATGAGCAGTTCTTC
abundance: -; v_gene: TRBV5-6; d_gene: -; j_gene: TRBJ2-3; CDR3aa: CASDVGTPSTDTQYF; CDR3nt: TGTGCCAGCGATGTCGGGACACCTAGCACAGATACGCAGTATTTT
abundance: -; v_gene: TRBV5-6; d_gene: TRBD2; j_gene: TRBJ2-3; CDR3aa: CASSFPGTSDTQYF; CDR3nt: TGTGCCAGCAGCTTCCCCGGGACTAGCGATACGCAGTATTTT
abundance: -; v_gene: TRBV6-1; d_gene: -; j_gene: TRBJ2-7; CDR3aa: CASSELGWELMYEQYF; CDR3nt: TGTGCCAGCAGTGAACTGGGGTGGGAGCTGATGTACGAGCAGTACTTC
abundance: -; v_gene: TRBV29-1; d_gene: TRBD1; j_gene: TRBJ2-7; CDR3aa: CSVLRQGSYEQYF; CDR3nt: TGCAGCGTTCTGAGACAGGGTAGCTACGAGCAGTACTTC
abundance: -; v_gene: TRBV11-2; d_gene: TRBD1; j_gene: TRBJ2-5; CDR3aa: CASSGRDRDQETQYF; CDR3nt: TGTGCCAGCAGCGGGAGGGACAGGGACCAAGAGACCCAGTACTTC
abundance: once; v_gene: TRBV7-9; d_gene: TRBD1; j_gene: TRBJ1-4; CDR3aa: CASSLAGTDEKLFF; CDR3nt: TGTGCCAGCAGCCTGGCCGGGACAGACGAAAAACTGTTTTTT
abundance: -; v_gene: TRBV4-1; d_gene: -; j_gene: TRBJ2-1; CDR3aa: CASSPIAAPGNEQFF; CDR3nt: TGCGCCAGCAGCCCCATAGCGGCCCCAGGCAATGAGCAGTTCTTC
abundance: -; v_gene: TRBV6-5; d_gene: -; j_gene: TRBJ1-1; CDR3aa: CASSPGTQGNTEAFF; CDR3nt: TGTGCCAGCAGTCCAGGGACACAAGGGAACACTGAAGCTTTCTTT
abundance: -; v_gene: TRBV10-1; d_gene: -; j_gene: TRBJ2-3; CDR3aa: CASSEPRDPTDTQYF; CDR3nt: TGCGCCAGCAGTGAGCCTAGGGACCCCACAGATACGCAGTATTTT
abundance: -; v_gene: TRBV4-1; d_gene: -; j_gene: TRBJ2-3; CDR3aa: CASSLGVDTQYF; CDR3nt: TGCGCCAGCAGCTTAGGGGTAGATACGCAGTATTTT
abundance: -; v_gene: TRBV29-1; d_gene: TRBD2; j_gene: TRBJ2-7; CDR3aa: CSVEGYRDYPAYEQYF; CDR3nt: TGCAGCGTTGAGGGGTACCGGGACTATCCTGCCTACGAGCAGTACTTC
abundance: -; v_gene: TRBV27; d_gene: -; j_gene: TRBJ1-1; CDR3aa: CASSLLGRQNTEAFF; CDR3nt: TGTGCCAGCAGTCTCCTCGGACGCCAGAACACTGAAGCTTTCTTT
abundance: -; v_gene: TRBV9; d_gene: -; j_gene: TRBJ2-2; CDR3aa: CASSVERGTANTGELFF; CDR3nt: TGTGCCAGCAGCGTAGAGCGCGGGACGGCGAACACCGGGGAGCTGTTTTTT
abundance: -; v_gene: TRBV2; d_gene: TRBD2; j_gene: TRBJ2-4; CDR3aa: CASLPTAAGEAKNIQYF; CDR3nt: TGTGCCAGCCTACCGACAGCAGCGGGAGAAGCCAAAAACATTCAGTACTTC